These 21 T cell receptor beta chains originate from one sample sequenced in a study of Graves' ophthalmopathy and Graves' hyperthyroidism. The authors amplified TCR beta CDR3 regions from RNA transcripts. The workflow started with a first-round RT-PCR run with HTBI primers and then moved on to a second-round multiplex PCR. Each CDR3 protein gets one entry after TCRdb re-called the multiplex PCR reads with MiXCR. This repertoire shows 1 million to 1.3 million distinct CDR3 sequences, about 35% found once; its top ten account for around 10%. The specimen was peripheral blood or thyroid tissue (not recorded which). These receptor sequences come from an adult man with Graves' hyperthyroidism.

This clonotype has at least ten counts. V and J are TRBV11-2 and TRBJ1-5; D is unclear. V dropped 1 base and J dropped 7 bases, with 11 bases sitting between them. CDR1 SGHAT and CDR2 FQNNGV come from the germline V gene. This CDR3 has 14 amino acids. The CDR3 DNA sequence: TGTGCCAGCAGCTTAGGACCCAACACCCAGCCCCAGCATTTT. Amino acids: CASSLGPNTQPQHF.

This clonotype was seen a few times. The gene calls are TRBV30 and TRBJ1-1; 7 bases are shared with TRBD1. Trimming at V came to 5 bases and at J to 10 bases, leaving 10 bases not matched to a gene. The germline CDR1 and CDR2 sequences are GTSNPN and SVGIG (reference sequence). The CDR3 loop spans 12 amino acids. This CDR3 is CAWSQGQRGAFF. CDR3 coding DNA: TGTGCCTGGTCACAGGGACAGAGGGGAGCTTTCTTT.

V usage is TRBV7-2 and J usage is TRBJ1-4; TRBD1 matches at 7 bases. V lost 5 bases, J lost 11 bases, and 14 bases stayed unmatched. From germline, CDR1 is SGHTA and CDR2 FQGNSA. CDR3 length equals 15 residues. The CDR3 here is CASSRPGTDAGKLFF. CDR3 in DNA: TGTGCCAGCAGCCGCCCCGGGACAGATGCGGGTAAACTGTTTTTT. Complete variable domain (other parts from reference TRBV7-2 and TRBJ1-4): GAGVSQSPSNKVTEKGKDVELRCDPISGHTALYWYRQSLGQGLEFLIYFQGNSAPDKSGLPSDRFSAERTGGSVSTLTIQRTQQEDSAVYLCASSRPGTDAGKLFFGSGTQLSVL.

The rearrangement uses TRBV7-3 and TRBJ1-5; maybe TRBD1 (5 bases). In germline, CDR1 is SGHTA, CDR2 FQGTGA. V was shortened by 1 base and J by 3 bases, with 13 bases between the two germline ends. CDR3 length: 16 amino acids. CDR3 loop: CASSLMGGGVNQPQHF. As DNA, the CDR3 is TGTGCCAGCAGCTTAATGGGCGGGGGGGTCAATCAGCCCCAGCATTTT.

The rearrangement uses TRBV5-1 and TRBJ2-6, with a possible D match to TRBD1 (6 bases). Deletions cut 2 bases from V and 3 bases from J, with 18 bases between. The germline gives CDR1 SGHRS, CDR2 YFSETQ. This CDR3 has 18 residues. For the CDR3, the DNA is TGCGCCAGCAGCTTCTTGGGAGAGGGGGAGTTTGGGGCCAACGTCCTGACTTTC. This encodes CASSFLGEGEFGANVLTF. The full variable domain, completed using reference TRBV5-1 and TRBJ2-6, is KAGVTQTPRYLIKTRGQQVTLSCSPISGHRSVSWYQQTPGQGLQFLFEYFSETQRNKGNFPGRFSGRQFSNSRSEMNVSTLELGDSALYLCASSFLGEGEFGANVLTFGAGSRLTVL.

This clonotype has at least ten counts. The chain uses TRBV20-1 and TRBJ1-2; D remains unclear. From germline, CDR1 is DFQATT and CDR2 SNEGSKA (reference sequence). The V gene lost 0 bases and the J gene lost 10 bases, with 12 bases spanning the gap. CDR3 length equals 12 residues. In nucleotides, the CDR3 is TGCAGTGCTAGAGATCTCCTCGAGGACTACACCTTC. Protein sequence: CSARDLLEDYTF.

This clonotype was observed a handful of times. V gene TRBV5-5 combines with J gene TRBJ2-7; TRBD2 might be the D (6 bases). The germline V gene encodes CDR1 SGHKS and CDR2 YYEKEE (reference sequence). V dropped 4 bases and J dropped 2 bases, with 13 bases sitting between them. CDR3 length equals 14 residues. This chain's CDR3 is CASSVMDYAYEQYF. The CDR3 DNA is TGTGCCAGCAGCGTCATGGACTACGCCTACGAGCAGTACTTC.

This clonotype has a count of ten or more. This chain uses TRBV7-8 with TRBJ1-2; D is possibly TRBD1 (5 bases). Germline-derived CDR1 and CDR2 are SGHVS and FQNEAQ. The length of the CDR3 is 15 residues. With 4 bases removed from V and 4 bases from J, the gap between germline ends came to 16 bases. The CDR3 protein is CASSWGRGYSYGYTF. The CDR3 coding sequence is TGTGCCAGCAGCTGGGGGAGGGGTTACTCCTATGGCTACACCTTC.

CDR3 DNA: TGTGCCAGCAGCCAAAGGGGTTCAGGGGGCGGCTACACCTTC. Its translation is CASSQRGSGGGYTF. This chain links TRBV7-6 with TRBJ1-2; TRBD1 matches 8 bases. Germline V CDR1 and CDR2: SGHVS, FNYEAQ. The V and J ends lost 5 bases and 8 bases, in that order; junction bases with no gene match: 10. The CDR3 runs to 14 residues.

This clonotype was counted at least ten times. The CDR3 DNA follows: TGTGCCAGCAGCGCGGGACGAAACACCGGGGAGCTGTTTTTT. It specifies CASSAGRNTGELFF. The genes are TRBV7-3 and TRBJ2-2, with D perhaps matching TRBD2 (6 bases). V lost 5 bases to trimming and J lost 2 bases, with 9 bases between them. The CDR3 totals 14 residues. Looked up from germline, CDR1 is SGHTA and CDR2 is FQGTGA.

This clonotype was seen repeatedly, ten times or more. The genes are TRBV6-1 and TRBJ2-6; no definite D call. Germline V gene data show CDR1 as MNHNS and CDR2 as SASEGT. V lost 7 bases and J 0 bases, leaving 10 bases between the germline ends. The CDR3 sequence is 15 residues long. The CDR3 DNA reads as TGTGCCAGCAAAATCACGTCCTCTGGGGCCAACGTCCTGACTTTC. The encoded protein is CASKITSSGANVLTF.

This clonotype has just a few counts. It may be a read error: a sequence one base away is much more abundant. The gene calls are TRBV2 and TRBJ1-1, with no clear D. Germline values: CDR1 SNHLY, CDR2 FYNNEI. This CDR3 is 13 amino acids long. Trimming left V 11 bases short and J 5 bases short, with 18 bases between. CDR3 residues: CAGRYRPATEAFF. The CDR3 DNA is TGTGCCGGCCGATACCGCCCCGCAACTGAAGCTTTCTTT.

This chain uses TRBV7-2 with TRBJ1-1; perhaps TRBD1 as D (5 bases). Germline CDR1 SGHTA, CDR2 FQGNSA. The V gene lost 5 bases and the J gene lost 7 bases, with 11 bases spanning the gap. There are 12 residues in the CDR3. For the CDR3, the DNA is TGTGCCAGCAGCGCGACAGTGAATGAAGCTTTCTTT. This gives the protein CASSATVNEAFF.

The chain employs TRBV3-1 and TRBJ1-5; no firm D call. Looked up from germline, CDR1 is LGHDT and CDR2 is YNNKEL (reference sequence). V was pared by 0 bases and J by 7 bases, with 10 bases between. This CDR3 has 14 residues. CDR3 in amino acids: CASSQDRARQPQHF. CDR3 nucleotides: TGTGCCAGCAGCCAAGATCGGGCACGGCAGCCCCAGCATTTT.

The chain has TRBV29-1 and TRBJ1-4; D gene uncertain. Trimming shortened V by 4 bases and J by 8 bases, and 11 bases separated the two germline ends. Germline V gene data show CDR1 as SQVTM and CDR2 as ANQGSEA. The CDR3 covers 12 residues. DNA for the CDR3: TGCAGCGTTGCGGGTAGGGCGGAAAAACTGTTTTTT. The encoded protein is CSVAGRAEKLFF.

The chain joins TRBV30 to TRBJ1-1; no clear D gene. Per the germline V gene, CDR1 is GTSNPN and CDR2 is SVGIG (reference sequence). CDR3 size: 15 residues. V lost 4 bases and J 1 base, leaving 16 bases between the germline ends. CDR3 nucleotides: TGTGCCTGGATGTTGCCGGCCCCTCGGAACACTGAAGCTTTCTTT. As protein: CAWMLPAPRNTEAFF. Complete variable domain (other parts from reference TRBV30 and TRBJ1-1): SQTIHQWPATLVQPVGSPLSLECTVEGTSNPNLYWYRQAAGRGLQLLFYSVGIGQISSEVPQNLSASRPQDRQFILSSKKLLLSDSGFYLCAWMLPAPRNTEAFFGQGTRLTVV.

A few counts support this clonotype. The CDR3 DNA is TGTGCCAGCAGCTTGGGCGTGAGGGAGGGAAGGTCCAACTATGGCTACACCTTC. Protein product: CASSLGVREGRSNYGYTF. The rearrangement links TRBV5-5 to TRBJ1-2; D not resolved. Trimming took off 0 bases at V and 2 bases at J, with 20 bases between the two ends. There are 18 residues in the CDR3. Germline V lookup: CDR1 SGHKS, CDR2 YYEKEE (reference sequence).

This clonotype was found many times. The rearrangement links TRBV7-9 to TRBJ2-5; a possible D gene is TRBD1 (5 bases). Looked up from germline, CDR1 is SEHNR and CDR2 is FQNEAQ (reference sequence). The V gene lost 1 base and the J gene lost 4 bases, with 13 bases spanning the gap. This CDR3 has 15 amino acids. CDR3: CASSLGSGMRETQYF. The CDR3 DNA is TGTGCCAGCAGCTTAGGGTCAGGGATGCGAGAGACCCAGTACTTC.

This clonotype has more than one count but fewer than ten. The chain recombines TRBV6-6 with TRBJ2-5; 7 bases map to TRBD2. Looked up from germline, CDR1 is MNHNY and CDR2 is SVGAGI (reference sequence). The CDR3 is made up of 14 amino acids. J gave up 4 bases and V 8 bases, and 10 bases lay outside the gene matches. Written as DNA, the CDR3 is TGTGCCAGCGCGTTGGCGGGAGATGGAGAGACCCAGTACTTC. Its translation is CASALAGDGETQYF.

This clonotype was detected a few times. This chain uses TRBV5-4 with TRBJ1-1; the D gene is possibly TRBD1 (5 bases). The CDR3 extends over 15 amino acids. Germline loops: CDR1 SGHNT, CDR2 YYREEE (reference sequence). Trimming removed 1 base at V and 2 bases at J, with 12 bases between. CDR3 region: CASSLLQGANTEAFF. Here the CDR3 DNA reads TGTGCCAGCAGCTTGTTGCAGGGCGCAAACACTGAAGCTTTCTTT.

This clonotype has a count of ten or more. The rearrangement joins TRBV20-1 to TRBJ1-5; D is uncertain. There are 15 residues in the CDR3. Trimming removed 1 base from V and 2 bases from J, with 12 bases in between. CDR1 DFQATT and CDR2 SNEGSKA come from the germline V gene (reference sequence). In DNA form, the CDR3 reads TGCAGTGCTAGAGCCATGACCCAGGGCAATCAGCCCCAGCATTTT. The encoded protein is CSARAMTQGNQPQHF.